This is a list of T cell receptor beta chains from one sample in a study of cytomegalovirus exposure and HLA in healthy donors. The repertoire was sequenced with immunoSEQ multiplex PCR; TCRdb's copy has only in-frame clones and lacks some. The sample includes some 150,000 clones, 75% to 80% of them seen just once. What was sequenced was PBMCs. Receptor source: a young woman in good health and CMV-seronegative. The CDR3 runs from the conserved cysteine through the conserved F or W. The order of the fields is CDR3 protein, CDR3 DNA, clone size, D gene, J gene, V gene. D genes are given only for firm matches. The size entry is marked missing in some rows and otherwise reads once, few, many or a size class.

CDR3 protein: CASSPLGTSGGFYNEQFF
CDR3 DNA: TGTGCCAGCAGCCCCTTAGGGACTAGCGGGGGGTTTTACAATGAGCAGTTCTTC
clone size: NA
D gene: TRBD2
J gene: TRBJ2-1
V gene: TRBV5-5

CDR3 protein: CASRGGGRTEAFF
CDR3 DNA: TGTGCCAGCCGCGGGGGGGGGCGGACTGAAGCTTTCTTT
clone size: NA
D gene: NA
J gene: TRBJ1-1
V gene: TRBV9

CDR3 protein: CASRKGQGSGTDTQYF
CDR3 DNA: TGCGCCAGCAGAAAGGGACAGGGAAGCGGCACAGATACGCAGTATTTT
clone size: NA
D gene: TRBD1
J gene: TRBJ2-3
V gene: TRBV5-1

CDR3 protein: CASSHLRTGMNTEAFF
CDR3 DNA: TGCGCCAGCAGCCACCTAAGGACAGGGATGAACACTGAAGCTTTCTTT
clone size: once
D gene: TRBD1
J gene: TRBJ1-1
V gene: TRBV4-1

CDR3 protein: CSAGGGNNEKLFF
CDR3 DNA: TGCAGCGCCGGCGGGGGTAATAATGAAAAACTGTTTTTT
clone size: NA
D gene: NA
J gene: TRBJ1-4
V gene: TRBV29-1

CDR3 protein: CASSPGARYGYTF
CDR3 DNA: TGTGCCAGCAGCCCAGGGGCTCGATATGGCTACACCTTC
clone size: NA
D gene: NA
J gene: TRBJ1-2
V gene: TRBV7-2

CDR3 protein: CASSLKAPGQPQHF
CDR3 DNA: TGTGCCAGCAGCTTAAAAGCGCCTGGACAGCCCCAGCATTTT
clone size: NA
D gene: NA
J gene: TRBJ1-5
V gene: TRBV7-2

CDR3 protein: CASSSGGSYTDTQYF
CDR3 DNA: TGCGCCAGCAGCTCAGGGGGCAGCTACACAGATACGCAGTATTTT
clone size: NA
D gene: TRBD1
J gene: TRBJ2-3
V gene: TRBV5-1

CDR3 protein: CASSQAGTSGTDTQYF
CDR3 DNA: TGCGCCAGCAGCCAAGCAGGGACTAGCGGCACAGATACGCAGTATTTT
clone size: NA
D gene: TRBD2
J gene: TRBJ2-3
V gene: TRBV4-3

CDR3 protein: CATSLGGTAYGYTF
CDR3 DNA: TGTGCCACCAGCCTCGGCGGGACAGCCTATGGCTACACCTTC
clone size: NA
D gene: TRBD1
J gene: TRBJ1-2
V gene: TRBV15

CDR3 protein: CASSSTQGIPYYGYTF
CDR3 DNA: TGTGCCAGCAGCTCCACACAGGGGATACCCTACTATGGCTACACCTTC
clone size: NA
D gene: TRBD1
J gene: TRBJ1-2
V gene: TRBV9

CDR3 protein: CASSEGRGSNQPQHF
CDR3 DNA: TGTGCCAGCAGTGAAGGCAGGGGGAGCAATCAGCCCCAGCATTTT
clone size: NA
D gene: TRBD1
J gene: TRBJ1-5
V gene: TRBV6-4

CDR3 protein: CASSQDPGQYNEQFF
CDR3 DNA: TGCGCCAGCAGCCAAGATCCGGGACAATACAATGAGCAGTTCTTC
clone size: NA
D gene: NA
J gene: TRBJ2-1
V gene: TRBV4-3

CDR3 protein: CASSLYRADDELFF
CDR3 DNA: TGCGCCAGCAGCTTGTACAGGGCCGATGATGAGCTGTTTTTT
clone size: NA
D gene: NA
J gene: TRBJ2-2
V gene: TRBV5-1

CDR3 protein: CASSLWTGGSTEAFF
CDR3 DNA: TGTGCCAGCAGTCTTTGGACAGGGGGGAGTACTGAAGCTTTCTTT
clone size: NA
D gene: TRBD1
J gene: TRBJ1-1
V gene: TRBV6-1

CDR3 protein: CASSPLVWDRGTYEQYF
CDR3 DNA: TGTGCCAGCAGCCCATTAGTATGGGACAGGGGGACCTACGAGCAGTACTTC
clone size: NA
D gene: TRBD1
J gene: TRBJ2-7
V gene: TRBV7-9

CDR3 protein: CASSPGGPPYNEQFF
CDR3 DNA: TGTGCCAGCTCACCGGGGGGTCCGCCGTACAATGAGCAGTTCTTC
clone size: NA
D gene: NA
J gene: TRBJ2-1
V gene: TRBV18

CDR3 protein: CASIGMAGTEAFF
CDR3 DNA: TGTGCCAGCATAGGCATGGCGGGAACTGAAGCTTTCTTT
clone size: NA
D gene: NA
J gene: TRBJ1-1
V gene: TRBV6-1

CDR3 protein: CASSQADRVVGDEQFF
CDR3 DNA: TGCGCCAGCAGCCAAGCTGACAGGGTAGTAGGCGATGAGCAGTTCTTC
clone size: NA
D gene: TRBD1
J gene: TRBJ2-1
V gene: TRBV4-1

CDR3 protein: CASSQAHSDSSYEQYF
CDR3 DNA: TGCGCCAGCAGCCAAGCCCATTCGGACAGCTCCTACGAGCAGTACTTC
clone size: NA
D gene: NA
J gene: TRBJ2-7
V gene: TRBV4-1